The 20 T cell receptor beta chains below all came from one sample that was sequenced in a study of CXCR3-negative and CXCR3-positive naive CD8 T cells. Study-level results: The study found more hydrophobic TRB CDR3s in CXCR3-positive naive cells than in CXCR3-negative naive cells.

No antigens are known for them. The libraries of TRB cDNA were prepared using 5' RACE with UMI labels. TCRdb reprocessed the 5' RACE reads and keeps a single row for each CDR3 protein, giving no DNA. This sample contains around 61,000 distinct CDR3 sequences. Sequencing was performed on naive CXCR3+ CD8+ T cells from blood. Noted subset: CD45RO-CCR7+CD27+CD95- naive CD8+ T cells expressing CXCR3 (TNR3+). The receptors were sampled from a human donor in good health. Some clones in this sample may be carry-over from other donors' samples.

The CDR3: CAISPPGGSYEQYF. The chain combines TRBV10-3 with TRBJ2-7. The CDR3 totals 14 residues. CDR1 and CDR2 (germline): ENHRY, SYGVKD.

CDR3: CSVEDPGFDGYTF. The chain combines TRBV29-1 with TRBJ1-2; TCRdb indicates TRBD1, and absent DNA this call remains unverified. Germline V lookup: CDR1 SQVTM, CDR2 ANQGSEA. The CDR3 is made up of 13 amino acids.

The chain combines TRBV7-9 with TRBJ2-1. CDR1 and CDR2 (germline): SEHNR, FQNEAQ (reference sequence). The CDR3 sequence is 12 residues long. CDR3 region: CASSSIDNEQFF. The full variable domain, with the rest looked up from reference TRBV7-9 and TRBJ2-1, is DTGVSQNPRHKITKRGQNVTFRCDPISEHNRLYWYRQTLGQGPEFLTYFQNEAQLEKSRLLSDRFSAERPKGSFSTLEIQRTEQGDSAMYLCASSSIDNEQFFGPGTRLTVL.

The V and J genes are TRBV7-6 and TRBJ2-1; TCRdb indicates TRBD1, and absent DNA this call remains unverified. The CDR3 loop spans 12 amino acids. Germline CDR1 is SGHVS and CDR2 is FNYEAQ. The CDR3 sequence: CASSSGIIEQFF.

V and J are TRBV5-5 and TRBJ2-1; with no DNA, the TCRdb D assignment of TRBD1 cannot be verified. The germline CDR1 and CDR2 sequences are SGHKS and YYEKEE (reference sequence). The CDR3 runs to 13 residues. Here the CDR3 reads CASSLEGSDEQFF.

This chain joins TRBV12-3 or TRBV12-4 and TRBJ2-1; checking the TCRdb D call of TRBD2 is not possible without DNA. This CDR3 region has 14 residues. This CDR3 reads CASRTGGPFNEQFF.

V is TRBV29-1 and J is TRBJ2-7. Germline V CDR1 and CDR2: SQVTM, ANQGSEA. The CDR3 loop spans 11 amino acids. The CDR3 spells CSVQYNYEQYF.

The chain carries TRBV6-6 and TRBJ1-5. The CDR3 totals 12 residues. In germline, CDR1 is MNHNY, CDR2 SVGAGI (reference sequence). The CDR3 sequence: CATQNSNQPQHF.

The genes are TRBV7-3 and TRBJ2-5; TCRdb's D gene call, TRBD1, goes unchecked for lack of DNA. The CDR3 loop spans 16 amino acids. Looked up from germline, CDR1 is SGHTA and CDR2 is FQGTGA. The CDR3 protein is CASSFLSGTLGETQYF.

V usage is TRBV7-3 and J usage is TRBJ2-1; the D gene TCRdb calls, TRBD2, cannot be checked with no DNA. This CDR3 is built from 15 residues. CDR1 is SGHTA, CDR2 FQGTGA, per germline. CDR3 protein: CASSFITSGYNEQFF.

The chain recombines TRBV29-1 with TRBJ2-7; there is no DNA to check the TCRdb D call of TRBD1. The CDR3 is 13 residues long. The germline gives CDR1 SQVTM, CDR2 ANQGSEA. The CDR3 region is CSGLNRGQNEQYF.

This chain connects TRBV4-3 to TRBJ1-4. Per the germline V gene, CDR1 is LGHNA and CDR2 is YSLEER. This CDR3 is built from 15 residues. CDR3 sequence reads: CASSQEWQFNEKLFF.

This chain connects TRBV29-1 to TRBJ1-1. Germline CDR1 and CDR2: SQVTM and ANQGSEA. The CDR3 runs to 13 residues. CDR3: CSVFLARDYEAFF.

V gene TRBV7-9 combines with J gene TRBJ2-7; with no DNA, the TCRdb D assignment of TRBD1 cannot be verified. The length of the CDR3 is 16 residues. Germline CDR1 and CDR2: SEHNR and FQNEAQ (reference sequence). The CDR3 sequence: CASSSGQGLSSYEQYF.

The J gene is TRBJ2-7, the V gene TRBV5-1; TCRdb selects TRBD1, and the lack of DNA leaves this call unchecked. Looked up from germline, CDR1 is SGHRS and CDR2 is YFSETQ. This CDR3 contains 17 residues. The CDR3 here is CASSLYSVTGTGYEQYF.

The J gene is TRBJ1-1, the V gene TRBV7-6; TCRdb names TRBD1, which stays unverified in the absence of DNA. Germline CDR1 SGHVS, CDR2 FNYEAQ. The CDR3 spans 14 residues. CDR3 sequence reads: CASSHPDRATEAFF.

This sequence joins TRBV20-1 and TRBJ2-7; TCRdb calls TRBD2, which cannot be checked without DNA. CDR3 length: 16 amino acids. The germline CDR1 and CDR2 sequences are DFQATT and SNEGSKA (reference sequence). CDR3 sequence reads: CSAVSLRGASSYEQYF.

This chain connects TRBV15 to TRBJ2-5. This CDR3 contains 15 residues. The germline V gene has CDR1 LNHNV and CDR2 YYDKDF (reference sequence). CDR3: CATSRDFWRQETQYF.

The V call is TRBV6-1, the J call TRBJ2-6. Germline V gene lookup returns CDR1 MNHNS and CDR2 SASEGT. CDR3 size: 14 residues. The CDR3: CASFLAAGANVLTF.

The V call is TRBV7-8, the J call TRBJ2-1. The CDR3 sequence is 16 residues long. The germline CDR1 and CDR2 sequences are SGHVS and FQNEAQ. The chain's CDR3 is CASSLEAHQPLNEQFF.